This entry describes one TCR beta chain. The sample belongs to a study of OX40 agonist ivuxolimab in advanced cancers. The wider study: Three patients got partial responses; one had hepatocellular carcinoma and two had cutaneous melanoma.

Produced via immunoSEQ multiplex PCR; TCRdb's table is partial and in-frame only. The sample has about 41,000 clones, about 85% seen once. Losses at the gene ends were 6 bases for V and 3 bases for J; bases not matched to a gene: 8. The CDR3 sequence is 13 residues long. The V gene's germline CDR1 is SQVTM and CDR2 ANQGSEA. The chain employs TRBV29-1 and TRBJ2-7; 7 bases are shared with TRBD2. This specimen was CD4+ or CD8+ T cells sorted from blood, taken in a trial of the OX40 agonist ivuxolimab. The receptor was derived from an adult with an advanced solid tumor such as melanoma, head and neck, liver or kidney cancer. CDR3 coding DNA: TGCAGCGTCGCCCGTTGGGGGGGCTACGAGCAGTACTTC. This encodes CSVARWGGYEQYF.